The 4 T cell receptor beta chains listed next were all sequenced from one sample in a study of T-cell memory formation after mild COVID-19. One entry per CDR3 protein results from TCRdb running MiXCR on the 5' RACE reads. The sample yields roughly 150,000 distinct CDR3 sequences, about 14% seen once. The specimen was PBMCs or a T cell subset sorted from them (not recorded which). The source is an adult woman who had mild COVID-19 (a few samples of this study predate the infection). Cell type and time point are not known.

Only a few counts were recorded for this clonotype. V gene TRBV20-1 combines with J gene TRBJ2-1; TRBD2 aligns across 8 bases. Germline lookup yields CDR1 DFQATT and CDR2 SNEGSKA (reference sequence). Trimming took 3 bases from V and 0 from J; bases not matched to a gene: 7. This CDR3 is 16 amino acids long. In nucleotides, the CDR3 is TGCAGTGCTAGTCATTTAGCGGGATCCTCCTACAATGAGCAGTTCTTC. Protein sequence: CSASHLAGSSYNEQFF.

This rearrangement joins TRBV18 to TRBJ2-7, with 7 bases identical to TRBD2. The V and J ends lost 0 bases and 9 bases, in that order; junction bases with no gene match: 5. Germline lookup yields CDR1 KGHSH and CDR2 LQKENI. CDR3 length: 13 residues. This CDR3 is CASSPPGGSTQYF. The CDR3 nucleotides are TGTGCCAGCTCACCACCGGGCGGGAGTACGCAGTACTTC.

The CDR3 sequence: CASRRLGSSTDTQYF. The CDR3 DNA sequence: TGCGCCAGCAGGCGACTGGGCAGCAGCACAGATACGCAGTATTTT. The chain carries TRBV4-1 and TRBJ2-3; D is uncertain. Germline V lookup: CDR1 MGHRA, CDR2 YSYEKL. V lost 6 bases to trimming and J lost 0 bases, with 13 bases between them. The CDR3 is 15 residues long.

The rearrangement links TRBV20-1 to TRBJ2-1; TRBD2 agrees at 10 bases. Germline assignment: CDR1 DFQATT and CDR2 SNEGSKA (reference sequence). The CDR3 sequence is 14 residues long. J gave up 4 bases and V 3 bases, and 3 bases lay outside the gene matches. The CDR3 bases are TGCAGTGCTAGTTGGACTAGCGGTTACAATGAGCAGTTCTTC. It is translated as CSASWTSGYNEQFF.